These 20 T cell receptor beta chains were all obtained from the same sample, sequenced in a study of cytomegalovirus exposure and HLA in healthy donors. Use of 60 Vbeta and 13 Jbeta primers characterized the PCR. Here immunoSEQ multiplex PCR was the method, and the copy in TCRdb shows in-frame clones only, minus some. The data hold roughly 82,000 clones, with 72% observed a single time. Sequenced sample: PBMCs. The receptors originated from a woman between 40 and 50 years old in good health and CMV-seropositive.

J is TRBJ2-1 and V is TRBV30, with 7 bases fitting TRBD1. The CDR3 covers 17 residues. Trimming at V came to 2 bases and at J to 2 bases, leaving 12 bases not matched to a gene. The germline V gene encodes CDR1 GTSNPN and CDR2 SVGIG (reference sequence). As DNA, the CDR3 is TGTGCCTGGAGTTCGAAAAGGGACAGAAAAACCTACAATGAGCAGTTCTTC. It specifies CAWSSKRDRKTYNEQFF.

The CDR3 spells CASSLGRENTEAFF. DNA for the CDR3: TGTGCCAGCAGCTTGGGCAGGGAGAACACTGAAGCTTTCTTT. The V and J genes are TRBV7-3 and TRBJ1-1; D is perhaps TRBD1 (5 bases). The CDR3 contains 14 residues. Trimming left V 3 bases short and J 1 base short, with 9 bases between. Per the germline V gene, CDR1 is SGHTA and CDR2 is FQGTGA.

This clone has just a few counts. CDR3 amino acids: CASGDRNMNTEAFF. Here the CDR3 DNA reads TGTGCCAGTGGAGACAGGAATATGAACACTGAAGCTTTCTTT. The V and J genes are TRBV6-6 and TRBJ1-1, with D possibly matching TRBD1 (6 bases). The CDR3 consists of 14 residues. The germline V gene encodes CDR1 MNHNY and CDR2 SVGAGI (reference sequence). Trimming cost V 9 bases and J 0 bases, with 14 bases left between them.

This clone occurred a few times. Here the CDR3 reads CAISESGAGVGDTEAFF. CDR3 sequence (DNA): TGTGCCATCAGTGAGTCGGGGGCGGGGGTGGGTGACACTGAAGCTTTCTTT. The chain recombines TRBV10-3 with TRBJ1-1, with D perhaps matching TRBD1 (6 bases). Germline lookup yields CDR1 ENHRY and CDR2 SYGVKD. V was shortened by 0 bases and J by 3 bases, with 17 bases between the two germline ends. The CDR3 is 17 amino acids.

V is TRBV5-1 and J is TRBJ2-5, with a tentative D call TRBD2 (6 bases). Trimming pared 5 bases from V and 4 bases from J, leaving 21 bases between. Germline V CDR1 and CDR2: SGHRS, YFSETQ. The CDR3 is made up of 16 amino acids. As DNA, the CDR3 is TGCGCCAGCAGTCAAGAGGGGCGGGGTAACGGAGAGACCCAGTACTTC. Amino acids: CASSQEGRGNGETQYF. Full variable domain (missing parts from reference TRBV5-1 and TRBJ2-5): KAGVTQTPRYLIKTRGQQVTLSCSPISGHRSVSWYQQTPGQGLQFLFEYFSETQRNKGNFPGRFSGRQFSNSRSEMNVSTLELGDSALYLCASSQEGRGNGETQYFGPGTRLLVL.

In its sample, this clone was seen a few times. The rearrangement links TRBV11-2 to TRBJ2-5; no firm D call. V lost 6 bases to trimming and J lost 4 bases, with 12 bases between them. Germline CDR1 is SGHAT and CDR2 is FQNNGV. The CDR3 spans 13 residues. The CDR3 coding sequence is TGTGCCAGCAGTCGCGACATTAGAGAGACCCAGTACTTC. This sequence encodes CASSRDIRETQYF.

The chain employs TRBV4-1 and TRBJ2-7, with D possibly matching TRBD2 (7 bases). Germline CDR1 MGHRA, CDR2 YSYEKL. The CDR3 length is 16 residues. Trimming shortened V by 1 base and J by 6 bases, and 19 bases separated the two germline ends. Here the CDR3 DNA reads TGCGCCAGCAGCCAAGGCGGGGGCTACAGGGCTGGCGAGCAGTACTTC. Protein: CASSQGGGYRAGEQYF.

The chain links TRBV14 to TRBJ1-6; 11 nucleotides agree with TRBD1. There are 15 residues in the CDR3. The V segment lost 4 bases and the J segment 7 bases; nucleotides outside the gene matches: 3. In germline, CDR1 is SGHDN, CDR2 FVKESK. The CDR3 sequence: CASSRTGGTNSPLHF. CDR3 in DNA: TGTGCCAGCAGCCGGACAGGGGGCACGAATTCACCCCTCCACTTT.

This clone was counted at least ten times. The chain has TRBV10-3 and TRBJ2-7; tentatively, D is TRBD2 (6 bases). The V end was cut by 5 bases, the J end by 6 bases, with 11 bases between. From germline, CDR1 is ENHRY and CDR2 SYGVKD. The CDR3 runs to 12 residues. The CDR3 DNA sequence: TGTGCCATCAGTACGACTAGTATCGAGCAGTACTTC. Encoded protein: CAISTTSIEQYF.

The chain links TRBV11-2 to TRBJ2-5; TRBD1 agrees at 7 bases. Germline V gene data show CDR1 as SGHAT and CDR2 as FQNNGV. The CDR3 spans 16 residues. Trimming took 1 base from V and 5 from J; bases not matched to a gene: 10. The CDR3 loop reads CASSLGDSPLVETQYF. CDR3 coding DNA: TGTGCCAGCAGCTTAGGGGACAGTCCGCTTGTGGAGACCCAGTACTTC.

The V gene is TRBV30, the J gene TRBJ1-2, with D tentatively TRBD1 (5 bases). The CDR3 sequence is 23 residues long. Germline V lookup: CDR1 GTSNPN, CDR2 SVGIG (reference sequence). V was trimmed by 0 bases and J by 5 bases, leaving 40 bases between them. CDR3 region: CAWSVRGGSVGRWGTWASYGYTF. The CDR3 DNA sequence: TGTGCCTGGAGTGTACGGGGGGGAAGCGTGGGTCGGTGGGGGACGTGGGCCAGTTATGGCTACACCTTC.

The V call is TRBV30, the J call TRBJ2-5; D is possibly TRBD1 (5 bases). The CDR3 consists of 13 residues. With 4 bases removed from V and 2 bases from J, the gap between germline ends came to 11 bases. Germline loops: CDR1 GTSNPN, CDR2 SVGIG (reference sequence). The CDR3 DNA is TGTGCCTGGAAAGGGGCTTCACAAGAGACCCAGTACTTC. Translated, it gives CAWKGASQETQYF. Full variable domain (outside the CDR3, taken from reference TRBV30 and TRBJ2-5): SQTIHQWPATLVQPVGSPLSLECTVEGTSNPNLYWYRQAAGRGLQLLFYSVGIGQISSEVPQNLSASRPQDRQFILSSKKLLLSDSGFYLCAWKGASQETQYFGPGTRLLVL.

The rearrangement links TRBV11-2 to TRBJ1-1; weak D call: TRBD1 (5 bases). CDR3 length: 12 amino acids. Germline V gene sequence: CDR1 SGHAT, CDR2 FQNNGV. Trimming took 5 bases from V and 6 from J, leaving 10 bases between them. The CDR3 protein is CASSVGGSEAFF. Here the CDR3 DNA reads TGTGCCAGCAGCGTCGGGGGATCTGAAGCTTTCTTT.

The V call is TRBV6-1, the J call TRBJ1-1; D is unclear. V was cut by 5 bases and J by 4 bases, with 14 bases left in between. Looked up from germline, CDR1 is MNHNS and CDR2 is SASEGT. The CDR3 extends over 14 amino acids. Here the CDR3 reads CASSYEIRSTEAFF. DNA for the CDR3: TGTGCCAGCAGTTATGAGATTCGGAGCACTGAAGCTTTCTTT.

This rearrangement joins TRBV18 to TRBJ1-4; TRBD1 is a possible D gene (5 bases). The CDR3 consists of 15 residues. Germline V gene sequence: CDR1 KGHSH, CDR2 LQKENI. With 3 bases removed from V and 7 bases from J, the gap between germline ends came to 15 bases. The CDR3 DNA reads as TGTGCCAGCTCACCTCAGGGTGGGCCTGGTGAAAAACTGTTTTTT. As protein: CASSPQGGPGEKLFF.

This clone has more than one count but fewer than ten. The chain links TRBV6-1 to TRBJ1-2, with D maybe TRBD1 (5 bases). This CDR3 comprises 14 residues. The V end lost 2 bases, the J end lost 4 bases, and 11 bases lay between the germline ends. From germline, CDR1 is MNHNS and CDR2 SASEGT. The CDR3 DNA reads as TGTGCCAGCAGTGAATCAGGGTCTGGCTATGGCTACACCTTC. It encodes CASSESGSGYGYTF.

This sequence joins TRBV4-1 and TRBJ1-2; D remains ambiguous. Germline CDR1 reads MGHRA; CDR2 reads YSYEKL. There are 15 residues in the CDR3. V lost 0 bases and J 8 bases, leaving 16 bases between the germline ends. CDR3 DNA sequence: TGCGCCAGCAGCCAAGAAGCCGGAACAGCTTGGGGCTACACCTTC. Translated: CASSQEAGTAWGYTF.

This chain uses TRBV6-6 with TRBJ2-7; 7 bases agree with TRBD1. Germline loops: CDR1 MNHNY, CDR2 SVGAGI (reference sequence). The ends lost 2 bases at V and 2 bases at J; junction bases unmatched: 3. This CDR3 contains 14 residues. The CDR3: CASSYRDRAYEQYF. In DNA, the CDR3 is TGTGCCAGCAGTTACCGGGACAGAGCCTACGAGCAGTACTTC.

The chain uses TRBV18 and TRBJ2-5; D remains unclear. This CDR3 spans 13 amino acids. In germline, CDR1 is KGHSH, CDR2 LQKENI. Deletions cut 2 bases from V and 2 bases from J, with 6 bases between. CDR3 loop: CASSPNRQETQYF. The CDR3 DNA sequence: TGTGCCAGCTCACCAAATAGACAAGAGACCCAGTACTTC. The full variable domain, in which reference TRBV18 and TRBJ2-5 provide the parts outside the CDR3, is NAGVMQNPRHLVRRRGQEARLRCSPMKGHSHVYWYRQLPEEGLKFMVYLQKENIIDESGMPKERFSAEFPKEGPSILRIQQVVRGDSAAYFCASSPNRQETQYFGPGTRLLVL.

This rearrangement joins TRBV7-2 to TRBJ2-1, with 13 nucleotides matching TRBD2. The V gene end was trimmed by 5 bases and the J gene end by 7 bases; junction bases not matched to a gene: 11. This CDR3 comprises 17 residues. Germline values: CDR1 SGHTA, CDR2 FQGNSA. In nucleotides, the CDR3 is TGTGCCAGCAGCCTATTACCTGGGACTAGCGGGGTAAATGAGCAGTTCTTC. This encodes CASSLLPGTSGVNEQFF.